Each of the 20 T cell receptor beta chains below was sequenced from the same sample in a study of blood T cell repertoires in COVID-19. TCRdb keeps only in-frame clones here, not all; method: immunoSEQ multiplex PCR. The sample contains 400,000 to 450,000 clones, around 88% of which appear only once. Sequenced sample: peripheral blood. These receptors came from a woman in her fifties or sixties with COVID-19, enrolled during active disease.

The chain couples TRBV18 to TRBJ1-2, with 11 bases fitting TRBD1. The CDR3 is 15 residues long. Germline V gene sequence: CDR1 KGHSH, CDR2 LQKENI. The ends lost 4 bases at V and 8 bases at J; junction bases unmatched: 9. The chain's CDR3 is CASSHSGQGAEGYTF. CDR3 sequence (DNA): TGTGCCAGCTCACACTCTGGACAGGGGGCGGAGGGCTACACCTTC.

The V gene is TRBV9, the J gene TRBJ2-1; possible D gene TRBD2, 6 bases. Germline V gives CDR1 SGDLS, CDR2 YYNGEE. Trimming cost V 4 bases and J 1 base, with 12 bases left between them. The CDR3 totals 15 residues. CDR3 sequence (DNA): TGTGCCAGCAGCCCTAGACTAGTTTCCTACAATGAGCAGTTCTTC. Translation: CASSPRLVSYNEQFF.

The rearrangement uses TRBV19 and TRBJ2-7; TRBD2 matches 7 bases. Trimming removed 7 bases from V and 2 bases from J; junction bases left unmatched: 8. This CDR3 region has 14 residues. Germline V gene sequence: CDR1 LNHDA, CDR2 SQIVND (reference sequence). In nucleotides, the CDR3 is TGTGCCAGTAAGGTAAGGGAGGGCCCCTACGAGCAGTACTTC. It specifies CASKVREGPYEQYF. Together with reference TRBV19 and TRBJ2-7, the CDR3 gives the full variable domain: DGGITQSPKYLFRKEGQNVTLSCEQNLNHDAMYWYRQDPGQGLRLIYYSQIVNDFQKGDIAEGYSVSREKKESFPLTVTSAQKNPTAFYLCASKVREGPYEQYFGPGTRLTVT.

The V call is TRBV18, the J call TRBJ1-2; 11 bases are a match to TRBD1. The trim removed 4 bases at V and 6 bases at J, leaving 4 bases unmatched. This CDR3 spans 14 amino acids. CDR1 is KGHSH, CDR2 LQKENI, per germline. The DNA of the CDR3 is TGTGCCAGCTCACGGGACAGGGGGAGTGATGGCTACACCTTC. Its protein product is CASSRDRGSDGYTF.

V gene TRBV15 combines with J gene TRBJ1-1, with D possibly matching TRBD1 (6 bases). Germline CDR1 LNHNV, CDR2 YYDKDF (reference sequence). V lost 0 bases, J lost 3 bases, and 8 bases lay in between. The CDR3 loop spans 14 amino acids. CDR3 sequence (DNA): TGTGCCACCAGCAGAGATAGGGGGTACACTGAAGCTTTCTTT. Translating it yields CATSRDRGYTEAFF. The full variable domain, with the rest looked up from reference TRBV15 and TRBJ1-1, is DAMVIQNPRYQVTQFGKPVTLSCSQTLNHNVMYWYQQKSSQAPKLLFHYYDKDFNNEADTPDNFQSRRPNTSFCFLDIRSPGLGDTAMYLCATSRDRGYTEAFFGQGTRLTVV.

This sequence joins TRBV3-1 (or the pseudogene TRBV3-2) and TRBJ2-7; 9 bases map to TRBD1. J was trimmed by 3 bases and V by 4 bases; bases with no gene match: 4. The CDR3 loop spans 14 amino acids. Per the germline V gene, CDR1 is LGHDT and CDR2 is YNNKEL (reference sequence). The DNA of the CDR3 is TGTGCCAGCAGCCCCTGGACAGGGGACTACGAGCAGTACTTC. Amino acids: CASSPWTGDYEQYF.

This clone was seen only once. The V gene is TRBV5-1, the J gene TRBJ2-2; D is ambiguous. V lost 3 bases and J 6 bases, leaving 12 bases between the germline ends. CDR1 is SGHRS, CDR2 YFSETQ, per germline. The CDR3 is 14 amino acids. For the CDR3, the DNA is TGCGCCAGCAGCTCACGGGTACAACCCGGGGAGCTGTTTTTT. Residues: CASSSRVQPGELFF.

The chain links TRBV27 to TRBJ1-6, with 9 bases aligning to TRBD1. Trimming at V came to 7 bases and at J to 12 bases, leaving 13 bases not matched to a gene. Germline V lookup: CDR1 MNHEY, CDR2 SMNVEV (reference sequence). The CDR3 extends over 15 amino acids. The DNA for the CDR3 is TGTGCCAGCACCTTGATTACCGGGACAGGGTTACCCCTCCACTTT. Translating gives CASTLITGTGLPLHF.

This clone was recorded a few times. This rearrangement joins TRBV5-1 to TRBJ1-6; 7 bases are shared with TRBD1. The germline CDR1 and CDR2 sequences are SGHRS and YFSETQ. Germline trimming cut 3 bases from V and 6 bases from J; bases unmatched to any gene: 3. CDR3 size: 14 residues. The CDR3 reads CASSWDSPNSPLHF. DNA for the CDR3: TGCGCCAGCAGCTGGGACAGCCCTAATTCACCCCTCCACTTT.

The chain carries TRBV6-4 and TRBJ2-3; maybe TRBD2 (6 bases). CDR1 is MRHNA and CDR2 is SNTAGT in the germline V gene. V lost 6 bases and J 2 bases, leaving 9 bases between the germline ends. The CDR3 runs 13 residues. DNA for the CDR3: TGTGCCAGCAGGCGGACTACCACAGATACGCAGTATTTT. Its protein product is CASRRTTTDTQYF.

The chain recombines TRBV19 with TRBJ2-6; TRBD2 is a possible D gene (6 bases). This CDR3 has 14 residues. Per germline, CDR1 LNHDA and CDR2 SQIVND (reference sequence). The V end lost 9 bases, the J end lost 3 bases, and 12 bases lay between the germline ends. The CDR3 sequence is CASARGGGANVLTF. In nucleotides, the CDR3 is TGTGCCAGCGCGCGGGGTGGTGGGGCCAACGTCCTGACTTTC.

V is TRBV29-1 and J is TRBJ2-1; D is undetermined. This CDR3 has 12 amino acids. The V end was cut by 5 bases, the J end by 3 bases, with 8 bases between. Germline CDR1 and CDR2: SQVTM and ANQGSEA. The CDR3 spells CSVISGYNEQFF. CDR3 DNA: TGCAGCGTTATTTCAGGCTACAATGAGCAGTTCTTC.

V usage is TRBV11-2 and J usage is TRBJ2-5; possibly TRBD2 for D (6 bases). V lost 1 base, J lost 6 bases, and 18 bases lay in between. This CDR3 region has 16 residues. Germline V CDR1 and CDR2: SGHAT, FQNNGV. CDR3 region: CASSLGRLARSQTQYF. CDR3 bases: TGTGCCAGCAGCTTAGGCCGGCTAGCGAGGTCCCAGACCCAGTACTTC.

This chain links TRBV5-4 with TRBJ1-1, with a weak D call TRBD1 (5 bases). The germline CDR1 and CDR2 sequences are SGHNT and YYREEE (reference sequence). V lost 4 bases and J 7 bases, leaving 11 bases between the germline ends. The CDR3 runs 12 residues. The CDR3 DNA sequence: TGTGCCAGCAGCCCTGACAGCTATGAAGCTTTCTTT. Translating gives CASSPDSYEAFF. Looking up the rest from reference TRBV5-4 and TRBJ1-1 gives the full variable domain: ETGVTQSPTHLIKTRGQQVTLRCSSQSGHNTVSWYQQALGQGPQFIFQYYREEENGRGNFPPRFSGLQFPNYSSELNVNALELDDSALYLCASSPDSYEAFFGQGTRLTVV.

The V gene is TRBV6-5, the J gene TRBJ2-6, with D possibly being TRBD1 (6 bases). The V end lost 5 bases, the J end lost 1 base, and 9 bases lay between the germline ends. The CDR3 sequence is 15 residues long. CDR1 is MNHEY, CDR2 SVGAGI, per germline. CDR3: CASSQTGSGANVLTF. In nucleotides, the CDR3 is TGTGCCAGCAGTCAAACAGGGTCTGGGGCCAACGTCCTGACTTTC.

CDR3 sequence: CASSQQSQPSGYTF. The CDR3 bases are TGTGCCAGCAGCCAACAATCACAACCAAGTGGCTACACCTTC. The V and J genes are TRBV3-1 (or the pseudogene TRBV3-2) and TRBJ1-2; D remains ambiguous. V gave up 2 bases and J gave up 7 bases, with 14 bases separating them. Germline assignment: CDR1 LGHDT and CDR2 YNNKEL (reference sequence). There are 14 residues in the CDR3.

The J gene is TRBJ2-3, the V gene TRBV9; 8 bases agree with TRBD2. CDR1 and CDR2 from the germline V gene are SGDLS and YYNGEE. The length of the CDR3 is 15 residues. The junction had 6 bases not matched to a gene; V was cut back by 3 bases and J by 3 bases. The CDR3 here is CASSARAGVTDTQYF. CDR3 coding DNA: TGTGCCAGCAGCGCGAGAGCGGGGGTGACAGATACGCAGTATTTT.

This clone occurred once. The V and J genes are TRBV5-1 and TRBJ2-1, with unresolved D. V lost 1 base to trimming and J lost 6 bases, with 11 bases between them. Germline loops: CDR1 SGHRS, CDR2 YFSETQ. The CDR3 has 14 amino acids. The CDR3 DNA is TGCGCCAGCAGCTTGAACGACGGCGGCAATGAGCAGTTCTTC. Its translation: CASSLNDGGNEQFF.

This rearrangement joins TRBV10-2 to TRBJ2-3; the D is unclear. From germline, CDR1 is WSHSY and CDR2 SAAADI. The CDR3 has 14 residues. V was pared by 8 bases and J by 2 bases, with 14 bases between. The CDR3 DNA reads TGCGCCAGCCGGTCGTTGCCAAACACAGATACGCAGTATTTT. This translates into CASRSLPNTDTQYF.

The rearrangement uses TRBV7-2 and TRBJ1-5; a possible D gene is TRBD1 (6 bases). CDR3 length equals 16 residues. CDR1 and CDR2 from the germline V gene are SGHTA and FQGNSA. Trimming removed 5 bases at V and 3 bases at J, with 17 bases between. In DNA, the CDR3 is TGTGCCAGCAGCCCGCGGGGGGGGGCCCACAATCAGCCCCAGCATTTT. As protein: CASSPRGGAHNQPQHF.